Below, 16 T cell receptor beta chains from the same sample are listed, as sequenced in a study of tumor-infiltrating lymphocytes in primary liver carcinoma. The study extracted blood RNA from unsorted whole blood and also extracted germline DNA. Production of TCR beta cDNA used around 460 ng total RNA together with a constant-region primer. Nested multiplex PCR, run for three rounds with slightly modified ARM-PCR, yielded TCR beta libraries. The study ran its first two PCR rounds for roughly 9 cycles each, using TRBV1-TRBV30 forward primers and a C-beta reverse primer. TCRdb reprocessed the multiplex PCR reads via MiXCR and lists one record per CDR3 protein. Seen here are fewer than 350,000 distinct CDR3 sequences, 55% to 65% observed once, and the top ten hold roughly 8.6%. Sequencing input: peripheral blood. These receptors were collected from a middle-aged man with primary liver carcinoma and hepatitis B virus infection.

This clonotype was counted between two and nine times. A single base separates this from a much larger clone, so it may be a read error. The chain is built from TRBV12-3 or TRBV12-4 and TRBJ1-2; D perhaps matches TRBD1 (5 bases). This CDR3 has 14 amino acids. The CDR3 protein is CTSSPGPKTGGYTF. The CDR3 nucleotides are TGTACCAGCAGCCCGGGGCCAAAGACGGGTGGCTACACCTTC.

About this clonotype: A single base separates this from a much larger clone, so it may be a read error. V usage is TRBV6-2 or TRBV6-3 and J usage is TRBJ2-5; 10 nucleotides match TRBD2. Germline trimming cut 6 bases from V and 10 bases from J; bases unmatched to any gene: 17. CDR3 length equals 16 residues. Germline lookup yields CDR1 MNHEY and CDR2 SVGEGT. The CDR3 region has the DNA TGTGCCAGCAGCCGAGGGGGACTAGCGATGCGGAAGATCCAGTACTTC. It is translated as CASSRGGLAMRKIQYF.

The chain employs TRBV5-1 and TRBJ2-3; D is perhaps TRBD1 or TRBD2 (5 bases each). The CDR3 extends over 16 amino acids. Trimming stripped 1 base from V and 5 bases from J, with 17 bases between. Germline V gene sequence: CDR1 SGHRS, CDR2 YFSETQ. CDR3: CASSLLSAGTGDTQYF. CDR3 sequence (DNA): TGCGCCAGCAGCTTGTTATCCGCAGGGACCGGAGATACGCAGTATTTT.

As concerns this clonotype: Compared with germline, one end of the junction differs, possibly owing to a read error. The CDR3 nucleotides read TGTGCCAGTAGCTTAAGCAGGAGCACAGATATGCAGTATTTT. It yields the protein CASSLSRSTDMQYF. This chain joins TRBV13 and TRBJ2-3; no clear D gene. The V gene's germline CDR1 is PRHDT and CDR2 FYEKMQ (reference sequence). This CDR3 is 14 amino acids long. The variable domain in full, with the rest retrieved from reference TRBV13 and TRBJ2-3, is AAGVIQSPRHLIKEKRETATLKCYPIPRHDTVYWYQQGPGQDPQFLISFYEKMQSDKGSIPDRFSAQQFSDYHSELNMSSLELGDSALYFCASSLSRSTDMQYFGPGTRLTVL.

This clonotype was recorded many times. The gene calls are TRBV6-5 and TRBJ1-1; no reliable D call. V lost 0 bases to trimming and J lost 2 bases, with 7 bases between them. The CDR3 loop spans 14 amino acids. Germline values: CDR1 MNHEY, CDR2 SVGAGI. CDR3 loop: CASSYSTANTEAFF. In DNA, the CDR3 is TGTGCCAGCAGTTACTCGACGGCCAACACTGAAGCTTTCTTT.

CDR3: CASSLRWFRTESSGTSNTGELFF. CDR3 in DNA: TGTGCCAGCAGCTTACGGTGGTTTAGGACGGAGTCTAGCGGGACATCGAACACCGGGGAGCTGTTTTTT. The chain carries TRBV7-8 and TRBJ2-2; the match to TRBD2 covers 9 bases. The V segment lost 2 bases and the J segment 0 bases; nucleotides outside the gene matches: 22. The CDR3 extends over 23 amino acids. The germline V gene encodes CDR1 SGHVS and CDR2 FQNEAQ.

This clonotype was observed many times. The chain links TRBV4-2 to TRBJ2-1; D is unclear. The CDR3 is 15 residues long. Germline V lookup: CDR1 LGHNA, CDR2 YNFKEQ. V lost 0 bases and J 3 bases, leaving 9 bases between the germline ends. CDR3 bases: TGTGCCAGCAGCCAAGATCACTCGCGCTACAATGAGCAGTTCTTC. Translation gives CASSQDHSRYNEQFF.

This clonotype was observed once. The chain joins TRBV12-3 or TRBV12-4 to TRBJ2-1; possibly TRBD2 for D (6 bases). This CDR3 spans 16 amino acids. Trimming took 3 bases from V and 12 from J, leaving 24 bases between them. The CDR3 bases are TGTGCCAGCAGTTTGTGCTTGGGGGGAAATGGTTGTGGGCAGTTCTTC. Protein sequence: CASSLCLGGNGCGQFF.

The chain is built from TRBV6-5 and TRBJ2-3; tentative D call: TRBD2 (6 bases). The CDR3 sequence is 16 residues long. The germline V gene encodes CDR1 MNHEY and CDR2 SVGAGI. The V end lost 5 bases, the J end lost 1 base, and 16 bases lay between the germline ends. In nucleotides, the CDR3 is TGTGCCAGCAGTCGCCAGAGGACTATGTGCACAGATACGCAGTATTTT. Its protein product is CASSRQRTMCTDTQYF.

Concerning this clonotype: A clone one base away is much larger, so this may be a read error. The rearrangement links TRBV6-1 to TRBJ2-1; 10 bases match TRBD2. This CDR3 has 19 residues. CDR1 is MNHNS, CDR2 SASEGT, per germline. DNA for the CDR3: TGTGCCAGCATTGAACCGCCAGGACTAGCGGAAAGCTCCTACAATGAGCAGTTCTTC. Protein product: CASIEPPGLAESSYNEQFF.

Remarks on this clonotype: This CDR3 is missing its conserved last phenylalanine or tryptophan, likely due to a read error. The CDR3 bases are TGTGCCAGCAGCTTGGGGTACGAGCAGTACATC. Translating gives CASSLGYEQYI. The chain links TRBV5-8 to TRBJ2-7; D gene unclear. The germline CDR1 and CDR2 sequences are SGHTS and YDEGEE. V was pared by 0 bases and J by 4 bases, with 2 bases between. This CDR3 is built from 11 residues.

This clonotype was detected only once. Germline is not matched at one junction end, which may reflect a read error. V usage is TRBV11-2 and J usage is TRBJ2-7; D may be TRBD1 (5 bases). The germline gives CDR1 SGHAT, CDR2 FQNNGV. The CDR3 has 15 residues. The CDR3 nucleotides read TGTGCCTCTCGACCATGGGGCCCCGACTCCTACGAGCAGCACTTC. This translates into CASRPWGPDSYEQHF.

V usage is TRBV21-1 and J usage is TRBJ2-1; no check of the table's D call, TRBD1, against the DNA was made. TRBV21-1 is described as a pseudogene. This CDR3 is built from 17 residues. The CDR3 loop is CASSPLLGQALYNEQFF. CDR3 nucleotides: TGTGCCAGCAGCCCCCTACTTGGACAGGCCTTATACAATGAGCAGTTCTTC.

This clonotype was detected only a few times. This chain connects TRBV7-2 to TRBJ1-5, with 8 positions matching TRBD1. J was trimmed by 0 bases and V by 4 bases; bases with no gene match: 5. CDR3 size: 16 residues. CDR1 and CDR2 from the germline V gene are SGHTA and FQGNSA. This chain's CDR3 is CASSSRTGISNQPQHF. The DNA for the CDR3 is TGTGCCAGCAGCTCCCGGACAGGGATTAGCAATCAGCCCCAGCATTTT.

This clonotype has ten or more counts. Here the CDR3 reads CASSLAGSSQTQYF. DNA of the CDR3: TGTGCCAGCAGCTTAGCCGGAAGCTCGCAGACCCAGTACTTC. V usage is TRBV11-1 and J usage is TRBJ2-5; no firm D call. Germline V CDR1 and CDR2: SGHAT, FQDESV (reference sequence). This CDR3 has 14 residues. The V and J ends lost 0 bases and 6 bases respectively, with 11 bases between them.

This clonotype occurred once. V gene TRBV7-9 combines with J gene TRBJ2-3; D is uncertain. Trimming removed 0 bases at V and 5 bases at J, with 12 bases between. Germline-derived CDR1 and CDR2 are SEHNR and FQNEAQ (reference sequence). The CDR3 loop spans 15 amino acids. This chain's CDR3 is CASSLAASFVDTQYF. The DNA for the CDR3 is TGTGCCAGCAGCTTAGCGGCCAGCTTTGTAGATACGCAGTATTTT.